This T cell receptor (beta chain) was sequenced for a study of tissue T cells after allogeneic stem cell transplantation. Study findings and constraints: Alloreactivity or antigen specificity of tissue TCRs was not determined; some clones might be host cells. Few T cell clones were shared across patients, but motif clusters showed tissue-specific shared signatures. Within patients, tissue anatomy strongly shaped TCR repertoire composition.

Germline V gene lookup returns CDR1 SGHSA and CDR2 FRNQAP. Trimming took 5 bases from V and 0 from J; bases not matched to a gene: 1. The CDR3 sequence is 16 residues long. This clone was detected only a few times. The antigen remains unidentified. The listed genes are named as in mouse. Read coverage stops 1 residue before the CDR3 terminus; the germline J gene supplies the remainder. Documented time point: mouse harvest day 14 after allogeneic transplant. Tail vein injection delivered 10^7 T-cell-depleted bone marrow cells and 10^6 splenic CD5+ T cells. Sequencing of TCRbeta CDR3 at survey depth gave sequences and template counts. Libraries were prepared by immunoSEQ multiplex PCR; TCRdb keeps only in-frame clonotypes and omits some of them. The top ten clones hold approximately 3.4% of a sample with roughly 8,200 clones, roughly a third of them seen once.

The clonotype originates from a female BALB/c mouse given C57BL/6 T cells with graft-versus-host disease after an allogeneic hematopoietic cell transplant. Sequencing was done on a sample of skin. The chain has TRBV16 and TRBJ2-3; 14 bases agree with TRBD2. The CDR3: CASSGTGGASAETLYF. CDR3 bases read: TGTGCAAGCAGCGGGACTGGGGGGGCTAGTGCAGAAACGCTGTAT. The full variable domain, with the rest looked up from reference TRBV16 and TRBJ2-3, is NAGVIQTPRHKVTGKGQEATLWCEPISGHSAVFWYRQTIVQGLEFLTYFRNQAPIDDSGMPKERFSAQMPNQSHSTLKIQSTQPQDSAVYLCASSGTGGASAETLYFGSGTRLTVL.